Each of the 22 T cell receptor beta chains below was sequenced from the same sample in a study of CD8+CD57+ T cells in acquired aplastic anemia. Researchers used genomic DNA as the template to profile TCR beta VDJ and CDR3. TCRdb redid the calling of the reads with MiXCR, one entry per CDR3 protein. The sample lists more than 150,000 distinct CDR3 sequences; roughly 50% were seen once. Selection for sequencing was limited to patients who had shown CD8+CD57+ cell expansion by flow cytometry. The sample taken for sequencing was sorted CD4+, CD8+, or CD8+CD57+ T cells (not recorded which) from PBMCs. The origin of the receptors is a human donor with aplastic anemia.

V gene TRBV19 combines with J gene TRBJ2-7, with D tentatively TRBD1 (6 bases). CDR3 length: 13 amino acids. From germline, CDR1 is LNHDA and CDR2 SQIVND (reference sequence). Trimming left V 3 bases short and J 2 bases short, with 8 bases between. CDR3 loop: CASSMSGAYEQYF. CDR3 bases: TGTGCCAGTAGTATGTCAGGGGCCTACGAGCAGTACTTC.

The chain recombines TRBV7-9 with TRBJ1-2; no reliable D call. Germline CDR1 reads SEHNR; CDR2 reads FQNEAQ (reference sequence). V was shortened by 4 bases and J by 8 bases, with 20 bases between the two germline ends. The CDR3 has 15 residues. The CDR3 here is CASSSPTGEGLGYTF. For the CDR3, the DNA is TGTGCCAGCAGCTCTCCGACGGGTGAGGGCTTAGGCTACACCTTC.

This clonotype has only a few counts. The chain recombines TRBV25-1 with TRBJ2-5, with D perhaps matching TRBD1 or TRBD2 (5 bases each). CDR3 length equals 15 residues. Trimming pared 5 bases from V and 5 bases from J, leaving 18 bases between. Germline V CDR1 and CDR2: MGHDK, SYGVNS. The CDR3 loop is CASSFKGRGWETQYF. The DNA of the CDR3 is TGTGCCAGCAGTTTCAAGGGACGGGGCTGGGAGACCCAGTACTTC.

This clonotype was seen more than once but under ten times. The genes are TRBV3-1 and TRBJ1-5; no clear D. Germline CDR1 reads LGHDT; CDR2 reads YNNKEL (reference sequence). The CDR3 runs to 14 residues. V was clipped by 5 bases and J by 0 bases, with 8 bases between them. CDR3 region: CASSYGNSNQPQHF. CDR3 bases: TGTGCCAGCAGCTACGGGAATAGCAATCAGCCCCAGCATTTT. Looking up the rest from reference TRBV3-1 and TRBJ1-5 gives the full variable domain: DTAVSQTPKYLVTQMGNDKSIKCEQNLGHDTMYWYKQDSKKFLKIMFSYNNKELIINETVPNRFSPKSPDKAHLNLHINSLELGDSAVYFCASSYGNSNQPQHFGDGTRLSIL.

In this sample, this clonotype turned up many times. The V call is TRBV20-1, the J call TRBJ2-3, with TRBD2 identical over 8 bases. CDR3 length: 14 amino acids. Germline lookup yields CDR1 DFQATT and CDR2 SNEGSKA (reference sequence). With V trimmed by 7 bases and J by 0 bases, 6 bases remained unmatched. This CDR3 is CSGKTSESTDTQYF. CDR3 in DNA: TGCAGTGGCAAGACTAGCGAGAGCACAGATACGCAGTATTTT.

This clonotype was counted ten times or more. V gene TRBV6-5 combines with J gene TRBJ2-7; D ambiguous. The germline V and J ends were trimmed by 2 bases and 4 bases, with 6 bases remaining between them. The CDR3 is 12 amino acids. Germline CDR1 and CDR2: MNHEY and SVGAGI. CDR3 sequence: CASSYGNYEQYF. CDR3 DNA sequence: TGTGCCAGCAGTTACGGAAATTACGAGCAGTACTTC.

This chain uses TRBV25-1 with TRBJ2-1; 7 bases map to TRBD2. Germline lookup yields CDR1 MGHDK and CDR2 SYGVNS. V lost 0 bases, J lost 2 bases, and 4 bases stayed unmatched. The CDR3 covers 16 residues. The CDR3 nucleotides are TGTGCCAGCAGTGAATATACGGGAGGCGCCTACAATGAGCAGTTCTTC. Translated: CASSEYTGGAYNEQFF.

The CDR3 reads CSVLRQPQHF. Written as DNA, the CDR3 is TGCAGCGTTTTACGGCAGCCCCAGCATTTT. This chain connects TRBV29-1 to TRBJ1-5; unclear D gene. V lost 5 bases and J 7 bases, leaving 6 bases between the germline ends. CDR3 length: 10 amino acids. CDR1 SQVTM and CDR2 ANQGSEA come from the germline V gene.

A remark on this clonotype: This may arise from a read error, as a much more abundant clone is one base away. The chain combines TRBV12-3 or TRBV12-4 with TRBJ1-6; D unclear. The CDR3 runs 13 residues. Trimming took 2 bases from V and 7 from J, leaving 6 bases between them. The CDR3 sequence is CASSLTRNSPLHF. DNA of the CDR3: TGTGCCAGCAGTTTAACGCGGAATTCACCCCTCCACTTT.

This clonotype was seen many times. The rearrangement links TRBV5-1 to TRBJ2-5; 9 bases are shared with TRBD1. CDR1 and CDR2 from the germline V gene are SGHRS and YFSETQ. The CDR3 is made up of 14 amino acids. Trimming cost V 4 bases and J 5 bases; bases outside gene matches: 6. The CDR3 DNA follows: TGCGCCAGCAGCCCACAGGGGGCGAGTGAGACCCAGTACTTC. Its protein is CASSPQGASETQYF. The entire variable domain, with the rest obtained from reference TRBV5-1 and TRBJ2-5, is as follows: KAGVTQTPRYLIKTRGQQVTLSCSPISGHRSVSWYQQTPGQGLQFLFEYFSETQRNKGNFPGRFSGRQFSNSRSEMNVSTLELGDSALYLCASSPQGASETQYFGPGTRLLVL.

This clonotype was counted at least ten times. V is TRBV6-5 and J is TRBJ2-3; no firm D call. V lost 3 bases, J lost 1 base, and 11 bases lay in between. CDR1 and CDR2 (germline): MNHEY, SVGAGI. There are 15 residues in the CDR3. The CDR3 DNA reads TGTGCCAGCAGTTATGACGGACCTCGCACAGATACGCAGTATTTT. It yields the protein CASSYDGPRTDTQYF.

This chain connects TRBV15 to TRBJ1-6; maybe TRBD1 (5 bases). The germline CDR1 and CDR2 sequences are LNHNV and YYDKDF (reference sequence). The CDR3 has 15 residues. V was cut by 5 bases and J by 8 bases, with 16 bases left in between. CDR3 loop: CATSVRDDSYSPLHF. CDR3 in DNA: TGTGCCACCAGCGTGCGGGACGATAGTTATTCACCCCTCCACTTT.

Ten or more counts support this clonotype. The chain links TRBV19 to TRBJ1-6; the D gene is possibly TRBD1 (5 bases). The germline gives CDR1 LNHDA, CDR2 SQIVND (reference sequence). Between the trimmed V and J ends, which lost 5 bases and 6 bases, there was a span of 14 bases. This CDR3 has 15 residues. CDR3 sequence (DNA): TGTGCCAGTAGTGGATGGGGCTCGGGTAATTCACCCCTCCACTTT. It translates to CASSGWGSGNSPLHF. The variable domain in full, completed from reference TRBV19 and TRBJ1-6, reads DGGITQSPKYLFRKEGQNVTLSCEQNLNHDAMYWYRQDPGQGLRLIYYSQIVNDFQKGDIAEGYSVSREKKESFPLTVTSAQKNPTAFYLCASSGWGSGNSPLHFGNGTRLTVT.

This clonotype came up many times. The chain recombines TRBV5-1 with TRBJ2-3, with 8 nucleotides matching TRBD2. Unmatched junction bases numbered 5, after V lost 4 bases and J lost 4 bases. Germline V CDR1 and CDR2: SGHRS, YFSETQ. This CDR3 is built from 14 residues. The CDR3 nucleotides read TGCGCCAGCAGCCTCCCGGGGGGGGCAGATACGCAGTATTTT. Residues: CASSLPGGADTQYF.

This sequence joins TRBV10-3 and TRBJ1-2; D call uncertain. This CDR3 has 14 residues. Between the trimmed V and J ends, which lost 0 bases and 3 bases, there was a span of 8 bases. CDR1 is ENHRY, CDR2 SYGVKD, per germline. The CDR3 bases are TGTGCCATCAGTGAGTCGACGGAACACTATGGCTACACCTTC. This encodes CAISESTEHYGYTF.

This clonotype has a handful of counts. CDR3 DNA: TGTGCCATCAGTGGGACTAGCAGCAGCTCCTACGAGCAGTACTTC. Protein: CAISGTSSSSYEQYF. V usage is TRBV10-3 and J usage is TRBJ2-7, with 8 nucleotides matching TRBD2. The CDR3 extends over 15 amino acids. CDR1 is ENHRY, CDR2 SYGVKD, per germline. V lost 4 bases and J lost 0; bases outside the gene matches: 5.

This clonotype was counted ten times or more. This sequence joins TRBV19 and TRBJ2-3, with a possible D match to TRBD2 (6 bases). CDR3 size: 13 residues. V lost 7 bases and J 1 base, leaving 9 bases between the germline ends. Per germline, CDR1 LNHDA and CDR2 SQIVND (reference sequence). The CDR3 region is CASTERGTDTQYF. The CDR3 DNA reads as TGTGCCAGTACTGAGCGGGGCACAGATACGCAGTATTTT.

This clonotype was seen ten or more times. In DNA, the CDR3 is TGCGCCAGCAGCTTGGCGGGGAGAACTAATGAAAAACTGTTTTTT. Translation: CASSLAGRTNEKLFF. This chain joins TRBV5-1 and TRBJ1-4; no definite D call. CDR3 length equals 15 residues. CDR1 is SGHRS and CDR2 is YFSETQ in the germline V gene. V was trimmed by 0 bases and J by 1 base, leaving 7 bases between them.

The J gene is TRBJ1-1, the V gene TRBV12-3 or TRBV12-4; the D is unclear. The CDR3 length is 12 residues. V was shortened by 5 bases and J by 10 bases, with 14 bases between the two germline ends. CDR3 sequence (DNA): TGTGCCAGCAGTACCCCGCCTAGTGTAGCTTTCTTT. It yields the protein CASSTPPSVAFF.

The chain carries TRBV7-2 and TRBJ2-5; no clear D gene. Germline loops: CDR1 SGHTA, CDR2 FQGNSA. The V end was cut by 5 bases, the J end by 3 bases, with 7 bases between. CDR3 size: 12 residues. The CDR3 protein is CASSHIEETQYF. The CDR3 DNA follows: TGTGCCAGCAGCCACATAGAAGAGACCCAGTACTTC.

This clonotype was recorded only once. Since a much larger clone is just one base distant, this may be a read error. J is TRBJ2-7 and V is TRBV5-5, with a possible D match to TRBD2 (7 bases). This CDR3 has 15 residues. The germline V gene has CDR1 SGHKS and CDR2 YYEKEE (reference sequence). The CDR3 loop reads CASIIGGGGHYKQYF. DNA of the CDR3: TGTGCCAGCATAATTGGGGGCGGGGGCCACTACAAGCAGTACTTC.

The rearrangement links TRBV2 to TRBJ1-2; no clear D. V was shortened by 6 bases and J by 6 bases, with 14 bases between the two germline ends. CDR1 is SNHLY, CDR2 FYNNEI, per germline. The CDR3 is made up of 13 amino acids. For the CDR3, the DNA is TGTGCCAGCAGAACCTTCCGCGGAGATGGCTACACCTTC. Its translation: CASRTFRGDGYTF.